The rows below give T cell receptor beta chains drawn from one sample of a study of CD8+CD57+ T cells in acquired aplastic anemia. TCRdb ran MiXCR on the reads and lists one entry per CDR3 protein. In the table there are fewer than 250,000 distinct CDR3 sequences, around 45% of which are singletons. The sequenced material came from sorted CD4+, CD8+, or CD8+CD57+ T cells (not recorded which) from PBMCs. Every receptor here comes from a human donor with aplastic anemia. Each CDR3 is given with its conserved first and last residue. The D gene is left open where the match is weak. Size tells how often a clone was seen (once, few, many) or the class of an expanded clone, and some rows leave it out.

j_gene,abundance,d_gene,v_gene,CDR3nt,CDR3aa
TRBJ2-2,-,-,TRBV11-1,TGTGCCAGCAGCTTGGCAGAATTCACCGGGGAGCTGTTTTTT,CASSLAEFTGELFF
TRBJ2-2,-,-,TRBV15,TGTGCCACCAGCAGAGGGACAGCCCGAAACGCCGGGGAGCTGTTTTTT,CATSRGTARNAGELFF
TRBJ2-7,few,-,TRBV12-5,TGTGCTAGTGGTTTGATGACAGAGCTTTACTACGAGCAGTACTTC,CASGLMTELYYEQYF
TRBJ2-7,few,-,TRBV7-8,TGTGCCAGCAGCTTAAGTCGCGTTGGGGGGTACTTC,CASSLSRVGGYF
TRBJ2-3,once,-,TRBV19,TGTGCCAGTAGTATAGAAGGGGCTAGCACAGATACGCAGTATTTT,CASSIEGASTDTQYF
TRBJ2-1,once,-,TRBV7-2,TGTGCCAGCAGCGATCTGGTCGGCGCTACGACCTACAATGAGCAGTTCTTC,CASSDLVGATTYNEQFF
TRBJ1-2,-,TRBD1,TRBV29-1,TGCAGCGTCAGGGGGGTGCACGGCTACACCTTC,CSVRGVHGYTF
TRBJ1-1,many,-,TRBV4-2,TGTGCCAGCAGCCAAGATCAAGGGGTGAACACTGAAGCTTTCTTT,CASSQDQGVNTEAFF
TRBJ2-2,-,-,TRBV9,TGTGCCAGCAGCGTAGGAATCAGCGCCGGGGAGCTGTTTTTT,CASSVGISAGELFF
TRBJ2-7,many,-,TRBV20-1,TGCAGTGCTAGAGTTAATATCCACGAGCAGTACTTC,CSARVNIHEQYF
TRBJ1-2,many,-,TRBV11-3,TGTGCCAGCAGCGCGGTGCAGGGGGGCTACACCTTC,CASSAVQGGYTF
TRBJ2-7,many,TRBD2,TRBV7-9,TGTGCCAGCAGCATGATAACTAGCGGGAGAGCGCCCTACGAGCAGTACTTC,CASSMITSGRAPYEQYF
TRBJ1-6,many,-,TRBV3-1,TGTGCCAGCAGCCAAGGCCAGGATTCCCCCCTCCACTTT,CASSQGQDSPLHF
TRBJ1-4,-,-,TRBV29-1,TGCAGCGCTAAACAGGGAGGGAGTAATGAAAAACTGTTTTTT,CSAKQGGSNEKLFF
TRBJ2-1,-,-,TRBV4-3,TGCGCCAGCAGCCAAGGAGAATCCTTTTCCTACAATGAGCAGTTCTTC,CASSQGESFSYNEQFF
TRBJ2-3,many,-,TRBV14,TGTGCCAGCAGCCAAGGATTCGGGGGTTGGTCAGATACGCAGTATTTT,CASSQGFGGWSDTQYF
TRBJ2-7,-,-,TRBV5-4,TGTGCCAGCAGGGTGGTTGGCGGGCCGAGCTACGAGCAGTACTTC,CASRVVGGPSYEQYF
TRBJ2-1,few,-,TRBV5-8,TGTGCCAGCAGCTCGGGACCGCGAAGCTCCTACGAGCAGTTCTTC,CASSSGPRSSYEQFF
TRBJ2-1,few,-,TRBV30,TGTGCCTGGAGTGTAACTAGGGGGTACAATGAGCAGTTCTTC,CAWSVTRGYNEQFF
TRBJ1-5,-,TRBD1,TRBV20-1,TGCAGTGCCCACGCAACAGGGGGCAATCAGCCCCAGCATTTT,CSAHATGGNQPQHF
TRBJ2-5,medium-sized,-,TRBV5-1,TGCGCCAGCAGCTTGATCATCCAAGAGACCCAGTACTTC,CASSLIIQETQYF
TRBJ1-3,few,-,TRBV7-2,TGTGCCAGCAGTTTAGGTTTTACACCCTCCTCTGGAGACACCATATATTTT,CASSLGFTPSSGDTIYF
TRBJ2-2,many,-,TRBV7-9,TGTGCCAGCAGCCCACGAGAGGGACGAGACACCGGGGAGCTGTTTTTT,CASSPREGRDTGELFF
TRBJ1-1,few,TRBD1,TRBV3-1,TGTGCCAGCAGCCCTGATACGACAGGGAGGACTGAAGCTTTCTTT,CASSPDTTGRTEAFF